This T cell receptor beta chain was captured in a study of blood T cells in healthy people across ages. The CDR3 runs to 12 residues. Germline V CDR1 and CDR2: DFQATT, SNEGSKA (reference sequence). A second roughly 6 to 11 cycle PCR used barcoded and J-beta primers. All cDNA molecules were each tagged by a template-switch adaptor with 12 random nucleotides. TCRdb ran MiXCR on the 5' RACE reads and lists one entry per CDR3 protein. The data show fewer than 900,000 distinct CDR3 sequences, roughly 47% seen once. The gene calls are TRBV20-1 and TRBJ2-5; D unresolved. Judging by the DNA end, TRBJ2-7 fits better; the J call may be wrong. The sequenced sample consisted of blood. The source of this sequence is a woman aged 60-70 years in good health. CDR3 region: CSARDEEYEQYF. DNA of the CDR3: TGCAGTGCTAGAGATGAAGAATACGAGCAGTACTTC.